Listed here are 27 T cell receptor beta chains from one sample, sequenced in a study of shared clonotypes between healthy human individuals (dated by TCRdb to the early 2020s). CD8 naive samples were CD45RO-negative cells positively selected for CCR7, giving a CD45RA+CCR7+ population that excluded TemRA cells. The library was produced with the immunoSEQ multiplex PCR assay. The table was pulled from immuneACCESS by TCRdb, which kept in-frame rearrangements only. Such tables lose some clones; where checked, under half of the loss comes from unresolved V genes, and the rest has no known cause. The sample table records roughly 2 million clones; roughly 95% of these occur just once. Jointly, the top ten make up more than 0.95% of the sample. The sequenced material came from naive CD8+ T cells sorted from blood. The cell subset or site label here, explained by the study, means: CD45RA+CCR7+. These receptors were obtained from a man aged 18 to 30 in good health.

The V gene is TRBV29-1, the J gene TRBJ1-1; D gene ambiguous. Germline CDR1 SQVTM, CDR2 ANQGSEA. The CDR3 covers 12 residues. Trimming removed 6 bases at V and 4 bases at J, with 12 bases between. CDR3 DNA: TGCAGCGTGATGGACCGGAGCACTGAAGCTTTCTTT. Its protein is CSVMDRSTEAFF. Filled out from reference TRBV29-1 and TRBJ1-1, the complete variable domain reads SAVISQKPSRDICQRGTSLTIQCQVDSQVTMMFWYRQQPGQSLTLIATANQGSEATYESGFVIDKFPISRPNLTFSTLTVSNMSPEDSSIYLCSVMDRSTEAFFGQGTRLTVV.

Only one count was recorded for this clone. CDR3 sequence (DNA): TGTGCCAGCAGTCACTACAGGGGAGAGCAGTACTTC. Translated: CASSHYRGEQYF. The V and J genes are TRBV6-5 and TRBJ2-7, with 7 bases aligning to TRBD1. The CDR3 has 12 residues. After removal of 5 bases from V and 7 bases from J, the junction contained 5 bases not matched to a gene. Germline V gene data show CDR1 as MNHEY and CDR2 as SVGAGI.

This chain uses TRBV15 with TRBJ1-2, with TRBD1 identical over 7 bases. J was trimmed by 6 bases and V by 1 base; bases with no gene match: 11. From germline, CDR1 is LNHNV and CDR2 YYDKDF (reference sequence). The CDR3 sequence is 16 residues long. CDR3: CATSRGGTAEPDGYTF. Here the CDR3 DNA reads TGTGCCACCAGCAGAGGTGGGACAGCAGAACCGGATGGCTACACCTTC.

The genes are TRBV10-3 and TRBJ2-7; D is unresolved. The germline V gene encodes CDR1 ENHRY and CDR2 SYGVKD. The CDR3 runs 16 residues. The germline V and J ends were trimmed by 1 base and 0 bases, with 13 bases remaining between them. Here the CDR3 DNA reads TGTGCCATCAGTGAGTTGGATTCCCCCGGCTCCTACGAGCAGTACTTC. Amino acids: CAISELDSPGSYEQYF.

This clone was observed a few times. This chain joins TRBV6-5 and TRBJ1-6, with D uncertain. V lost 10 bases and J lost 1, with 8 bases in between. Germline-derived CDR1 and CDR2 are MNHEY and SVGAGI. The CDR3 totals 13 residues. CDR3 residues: CATWESYNSPLHF. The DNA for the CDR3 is TGTGCCACCTGGGAGTCCTATAATTCACCCCTCCACTTT.

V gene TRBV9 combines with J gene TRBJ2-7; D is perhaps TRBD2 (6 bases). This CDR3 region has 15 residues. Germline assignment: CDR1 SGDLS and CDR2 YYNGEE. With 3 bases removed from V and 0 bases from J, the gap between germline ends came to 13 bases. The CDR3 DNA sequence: TGTGCCAGCAGCGGAGGACTACCAAGCTCCTACGAGCAGTACTTC. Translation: CASSGGLPSSYEQYF.

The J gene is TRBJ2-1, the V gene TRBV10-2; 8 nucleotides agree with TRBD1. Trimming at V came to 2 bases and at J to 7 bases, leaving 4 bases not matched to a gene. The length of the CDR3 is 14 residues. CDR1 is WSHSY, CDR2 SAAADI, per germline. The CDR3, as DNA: TGCGCCAGCAGTGAGACAGGGGGAGGTAATGAGCAGTTCTTC. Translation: CASSETGGGNEQFF.

The CDR3 region is CASTGLQQETQYF. CDR3 nucleotide sequence: TGTGCCAGCACGGGACTACAGCAAGAGACCCAGTACTTC. The V and J genes are TRBV2 and TRBJ2-5, with 7 bases matching TRBD2. The CDR3 sequence is 13 residues long. Germline V lookup: CDR1 SNHLY, CDR2 FYNNEI. V gave up 7 bases and J gave up 2 bases; unmatched junction bases: 4.

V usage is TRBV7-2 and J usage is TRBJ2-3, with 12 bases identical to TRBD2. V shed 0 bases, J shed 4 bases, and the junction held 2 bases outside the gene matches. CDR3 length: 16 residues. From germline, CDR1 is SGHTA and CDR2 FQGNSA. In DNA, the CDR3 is TGTGCCAGCAGCTTAGCTGCTAGCGGGGGGGCAGATACGCAGTATTTT. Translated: CASSLAASGGADTQYF. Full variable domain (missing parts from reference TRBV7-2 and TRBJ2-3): GAGVSQSPSNKVTEKGKDVELRCDPISGHTALYWYRQSLGQGLEFLIYFQGNSAPDKSGLPSDRFSAERTGGSVSTLTIQRTQQEDSAVYLCASSLAASGGADTQYFGPGTRLTVL.

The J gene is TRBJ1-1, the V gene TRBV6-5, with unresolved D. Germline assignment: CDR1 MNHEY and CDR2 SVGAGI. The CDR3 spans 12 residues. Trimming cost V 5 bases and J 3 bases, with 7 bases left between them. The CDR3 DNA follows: TGTGCCAGCAGTCCCGACCACACTGAAGCTTTCTTT. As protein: CASSPDHTEAFF.

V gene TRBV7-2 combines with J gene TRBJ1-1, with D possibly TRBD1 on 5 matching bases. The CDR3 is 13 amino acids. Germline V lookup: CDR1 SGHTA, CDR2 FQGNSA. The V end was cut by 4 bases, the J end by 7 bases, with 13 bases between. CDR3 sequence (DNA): TGTGCCAGCAGCTCAATGGTAGGGGTTGAAGCTTTCTTT. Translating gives CASSSMVGVEAFF.

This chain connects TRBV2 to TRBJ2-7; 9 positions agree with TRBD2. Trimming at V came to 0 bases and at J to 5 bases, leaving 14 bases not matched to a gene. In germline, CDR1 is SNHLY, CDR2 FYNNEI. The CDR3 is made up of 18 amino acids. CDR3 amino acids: CASSEAPLAGALDDEQYF. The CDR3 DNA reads TGTGCCAGCAGTGAAGCGCCTTTAGCGGGGGCCCTAGACGACGAGCAGTACTTC. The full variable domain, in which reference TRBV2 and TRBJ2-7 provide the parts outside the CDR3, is EPEVTQTPSHQVTQMGQEVILRCVPISNHLYFYWYRQILGQKVEFLVSFYNNEISEKSEIFDDQFSVERPDGSNFTLKIRSTKLEDSAMYFCASSEAPLAGALDDEQYFGPGTRLTVT.

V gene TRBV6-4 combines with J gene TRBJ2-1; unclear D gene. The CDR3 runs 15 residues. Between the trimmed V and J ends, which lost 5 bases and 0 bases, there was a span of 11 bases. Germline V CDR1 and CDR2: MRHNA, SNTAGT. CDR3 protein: CASSSDGGSYNEQFF. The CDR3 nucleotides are TGTGCCAGCAGTTCCGACGGTGGCTCCTACAATGAGCAGTTCTTC.

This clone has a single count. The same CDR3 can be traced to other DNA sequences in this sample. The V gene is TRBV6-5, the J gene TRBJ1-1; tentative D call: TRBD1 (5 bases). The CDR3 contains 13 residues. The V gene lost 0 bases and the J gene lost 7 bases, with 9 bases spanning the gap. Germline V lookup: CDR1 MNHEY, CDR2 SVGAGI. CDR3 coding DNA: TGTGCCAGCAGTTACTCAGAAGGGGTTGAAGCTTTCTTT. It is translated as CASSYSEGVEAFF.

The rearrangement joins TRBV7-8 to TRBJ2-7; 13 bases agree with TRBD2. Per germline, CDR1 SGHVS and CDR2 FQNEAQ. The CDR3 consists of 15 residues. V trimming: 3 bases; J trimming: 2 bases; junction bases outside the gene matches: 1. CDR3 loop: CASSFGTSGTYEQYF. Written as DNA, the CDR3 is TGTGCCAGCAGCTTTGGGACTAGCGGGACCTACGAGCAGTACTTC.

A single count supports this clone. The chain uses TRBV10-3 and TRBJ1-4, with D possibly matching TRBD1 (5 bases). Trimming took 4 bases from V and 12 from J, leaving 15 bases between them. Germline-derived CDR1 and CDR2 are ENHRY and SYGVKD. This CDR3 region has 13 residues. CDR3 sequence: CAISAGEGGELFF. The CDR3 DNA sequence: TGTGCCATCAGTGCGGGGGAGGGCGGTGAACTGTTTTTT.

This CDR3 is CASRPGEGYGYTF. Written as DNA, the CDR3 is TGTGCCAGCAGGCCGGGGGAGGGCTATGGCTACACCTTC. The chain carries TRBV7-6 and TRBJ1-2, with D maybe TRBD1 (5 bases). The CDR3 contains 13 residues. V lost 6 bases to trimming and J lost 4 bases, with 12 bases between them. Germline V lookup: CDR1 SGHVS, CDR2 FNYEAQ.

The CDR3 DNA sequence: TGTGCCATCAGTGGATCGAAGGGGGACCGAAGCACAGATACGCAGTATTTT. Protein: CAISGSKGDRSTDTQYF. V and J are TRBV10-3 and TRBJ2-3; D is possibly TRBD1 (6 bases). The CDR3 length is 17 residues. V gave up 4 bases and J gave up 0 bases, with 17 bases separating them. The germline gives CDR1 ENHRY, CDR2 SYGVKD.

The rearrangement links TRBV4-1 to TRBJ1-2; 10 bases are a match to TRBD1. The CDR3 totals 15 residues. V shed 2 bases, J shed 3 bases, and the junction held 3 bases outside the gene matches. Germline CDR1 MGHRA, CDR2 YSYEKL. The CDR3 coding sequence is TGCGCCAGCAGCCAACGGACAGGGGGATACTATGGCTACACCTTC. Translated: CASSQRTGGYYGYTF.

This CDR3 is CASSLGQAGSPLHF. The DNA of the CDR3 is TGTGCCAGCAGCTTGGGACAGGCCGGTTCACCCCTCCACTTT. The V gene is TRBV5-4, the J gene TRBJ1-6, with D perhaps matching TRBD1 (6 bases). Germline CDR1 SGHNT, CDR2 YYREEE (reference sequence). V lost 0 bases and J 9 bases, leaving 10 bases between the germline ends. The CDR3 sequence is 14 residues long.

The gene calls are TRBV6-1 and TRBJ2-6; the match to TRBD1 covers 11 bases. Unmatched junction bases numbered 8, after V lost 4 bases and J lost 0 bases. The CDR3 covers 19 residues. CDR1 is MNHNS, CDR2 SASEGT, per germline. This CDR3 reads CASSGPGQGDPSGANVLTF. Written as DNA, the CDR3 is TGTGCCAGCAGTGGTCCGGGACAGGGGGATCCCTCTGGGGCCAACGTCCTGACTTTC.

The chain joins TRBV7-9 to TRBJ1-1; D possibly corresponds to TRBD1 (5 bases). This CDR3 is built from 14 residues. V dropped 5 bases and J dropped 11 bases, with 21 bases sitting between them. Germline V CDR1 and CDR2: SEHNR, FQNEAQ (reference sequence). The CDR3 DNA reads TGTGCCAGCAGCGCCCGGGGCGGGAGCGAGGACGCTTTCTTT. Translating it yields CASSARGGSEDAFF.

CDR3 DNA sequence: TGCGCCAGCAGCCCCACAGGGGGCGCCTATAATTCACCCCTCCACTTT. Its translation is CASSPTGGAYNSPLHF. The chain links TRBV5-1 to TRBJ1-6, with 9 bases lining up with TRBD1. J gave up 2 bases and V 4 bases, and 4 bases lay outside the gene matches. Germline assignment: CDR1 SGHRS and CDR2 YFSETQ. This CDR3 has 16 residues.

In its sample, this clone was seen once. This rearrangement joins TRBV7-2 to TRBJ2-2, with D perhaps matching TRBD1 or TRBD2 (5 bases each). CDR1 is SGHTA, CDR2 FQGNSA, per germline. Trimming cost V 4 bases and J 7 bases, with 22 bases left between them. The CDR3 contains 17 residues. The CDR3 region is CASSSRSGKSRGGELFF. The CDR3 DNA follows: TGTGCCAGCAGCTCCCGTTCAGGGAAGTCACGGGGCGGGGAGCTGTTTTTT.

Written as DNA, the CDR3 is TGTGCCAGCAGCTTAAGGGGGATAGGGCTCAACACTGAAGCTTTCTTT. Its protein product is CASSLRGIGLNTEAFF. V gene TRBV5-4 combines with J gene TRBJ1-1; possibly TRBD1 for D (6 bases). This CDR3 comprises 16 residues. V was shortened by 2 bases and J by 2 bases, with 16 bases between the two germline ends. The germline V gene encodes CDR1 SGHNT and CDR2 YYREEE (reference sequence).

The CDR3 loop is CASSIGLAATYEQYF. CDR3 sequence (DNA): TGCGCCAGCAGCATTGGACTAGCGGCTACCTACGAGCAGTACTTC. This chain links TRBV4-3 with TRBJ2-7, with 10 nucleotides matching TRBD2. V lost 5 bases, J lost 2 bases, and 6 bases stayed unmatched. This CDR3 region has 15 residues. The germline V gene has CDR1 LGHNA and CDR2 YSLEER.

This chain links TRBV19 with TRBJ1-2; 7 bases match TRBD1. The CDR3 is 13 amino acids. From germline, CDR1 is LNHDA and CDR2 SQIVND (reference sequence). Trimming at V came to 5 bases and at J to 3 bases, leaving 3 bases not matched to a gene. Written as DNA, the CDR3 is TGTGCCAGTAGTGTGGGACAGCACTATGGCTACACCTTC. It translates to CASSVGQHYGYTF.